This T cell receptor (beta chain) is from a study of T cell repertoires in cytomegalovirus infection. For the study at large: Recently identified HLA-C-restricted CMV epitopes and well-studied HLA-B-restricted CMV epitopes were used by the study. It was the public TCR beta signatures that indicated both CMV infection and matching HLA type. General study findings and limits: The study found HLA-C-restricted CMV-specific TCR beta clonotypes dominating the ex vivo response. Pooled public TCR beta family frequency picked out CMV carriers with the relevant HLA.

Germline V lookup: CDR1 DFQATT, CDR2 SNEGSKA (reference sequence). With 0 bases clipped from V and 4 bases from J, the junction kept 5 bases outside the gene matches. The CDR3 runs to 15 residues. TCRdb reprocessed the reads via MiXCR and lists one record per CDR3 protein. The sample holds some 940,000 distinct CDR3 sequences, approximately 31% seen once. This clonotype has only a few counts. Its antigen is currently unknown. The sequence derives from a human donor in good health (CMV status not recorded). Some clones in this sample may be carry-over from other donors' samples. The source material was cultured CD8+ T cells from PBMCs, sampled from culture after CMV antigen stimulation. The gene calls are TRBV20-1 and TRBJ2-3; 9 bases fit TRBD2. The CDR3 DNA is TGCAGTGCTAGAGAGGCTAGCGGGGATTCAGATACGCAGTATTTT. This sequence encodes CSAREASGDSDTQYF.